The 26 T cell receptor beta chains listed next were all sequenced from one sample in a study of T cells in Graves' hyperthyroidism and ophthalmopathy. The source material, RNA transcripts, was used to amplify TCR beta CDR3 regions. The TCR CDR3 first-round RT-PCR relied on the HTBI primer set. One entry per CDR3 protein, called by TCRdb with MiXCR from the multiplex PCR reads. This table has 640,000 or so distinct CDR3 sequences, over 12% appearing once. Sequenced: blood. These receptors were obtained from a woman between 35 and 50 years old with Graves' ophthalmopathy.

The table lists this clonotype with many counts. This sequence joins TRBV6-5 and TRBJ2-2; D might be TRBD1 or TRBD2, each matching 6 bases. CDR1 is MNHEY, CDR2 SVGAGI, per germline. The CDR3 sequence is 16 residues long. The ends were cut back, 4 bases at V and 0 bases at J, with 12 bases in the middle. CDR3 amino acids: CASSFGGTSNTGELFF. The CDR3 DNA is TGTGCCAGCAGTTTCGGGGGCACTTCGAACACCGGGGAGCTGTTTTTT.

This clonotype was counted between two and nine times. This chain connects TRBV6-5 to TRBJ1-5, with 8 positions matching TRBD1. Trimming removed 0 bases from V and 5 bases from J; junction bases left unmatched: 6. The V gene's germline CDR1 is MNHEY and CDR2 SVGAGI. The CDR3 runs to 16 residues. In nucleotides, the CDR3 is TGTGCCAGCAGTTACTCCGGACAGGGTGAAGATCAGCCCCAGCATTTT. Its translation: CASSYSGQGEDQPQHF.

This clonotype was seen repeatedly, ten times or more. V is TRBV28 and J is TRBJ2-5; D might be TRBD2 (5 bases). Germline V gene lookup returns CDR1 MDHEN and CDR2 SYDVKM. The CDR3 consists of 14 residues. Trimming took 3 bases from V and 5 from J, leaving 13 bases between them. The CDR3 here is CASSFRGGGETQYF. CDR3 nucleotide sequence: TGTGCCAGCAGTTTCCGAGGAGGCGGGGAGACCCAGTACTTC.

This clonotype was counted many times. The V gene is TRBV24-1, the J gene TRBJ2-4; the D is unclear. The V gene lost 4 bases and the J gene lost 8 bases, with 20 bases spanning the gap. This CDR3 spans 16 amino acids. The germline CDR1 and CDR2 sequences are KGHDR and SFDVKD. This chain's CDR3 is CATSENGDLSWDIQYF. For the CDR3, the DNA is TGTGCCACCAGTGAGAATGGAGATCTCTCATGGGACATTCAGTACTTC.

This chain connects TRBV6-2 or TRBV6-3 to TRBJ1-2; no clear D gene. V lost 5 bases and J 0 bases, leaving 10 bases between the germline ends. The CDR3 contains 14 residues. From germline, CDR1 is MNHEY and CDR2 SVGEGT. Here the CDR3 DNA reads TGTGCCAGCAGTGTCAGGCTTACTAACTATGGCTACACCTTC. Protein: CASSVRLTNYGYTF.

This clonotype was recorded many times. The V and J genes are TRBV13 and TRBJ1-1; D is undetermined. This CDR3 contains 13 residues. V lost 5 bases, J lost 1 base, and 8 bases lay in between. Germline assignment: CDR1 PRHDT and CDR2 FYEKMQ (reference sequence). The CDR3, as DNA: TGTGCCAGCAGCCACTACAAGAACACTGAAGCTTTCTTT. As protein: CASSHYKNTEAFF.

This clonotype has a count of ten or more. The genes are TRBV20-1 and TRBJ2-7; unclear D gene. Germline V gene data show CDR1 as DFQATT and CDR2 as SNEGSKA (reference sequence). The CDR3 length is 11 residues. V lost 1 base and J lost 4, with 5 bases in between. CDR3 coding DNA: TGCAGTGCTAGAGCCTCATACGAGCAGTACTTC. The encoded protein is CSARASYEQYF.

The chain combines TRBV20-1 with TRBJ2-7, with TRBD2 matching over 12 bases. The CDR3 is 15 residues long. Unmatched junction bases numbered 10, after V lost 3 bases and J lost 7 bases. Germline V gene data show CDR1 as DFQATT and CDR2 as SNEGSKA (reference sequence). The CDR3 DNA reads TGCAGTGCTAGCCTCCTAGCGGGAGGGCCGGGTGAGCAGTACTTC. It specifies CSASLLAGGPGEQYF.

The table lists this clonotype with a few counts. V gene TRBV20-1 combines with J gene TRBJ1-1; D gene uncertain. The germline V gene encodes CDR1 DFQATT and CDR2 SNEGSKA (reference sequence). This CDR3 is built from 15 residues. V lost 2 bases, J lost 5 bases, and 18 bases lay in between. The CDR3 region has the DNA TGCAGTGCTAGACCCCCCGGCGCAGAGAGGACTGAAGCTTTCTTT. This sequence encodes CSARPPGAERTEAFF.

In this sample, this clonotype turned up many times. The genes are TRBV28 and TRBJ2-7, with a weak D call TRBD1 (6 bases). V was cut by 6 bases and J by 2 bases, with 14 bases left in between. CDR1 and CDR2 (germline): MDHEN, SYDVKM. This CDR3 has 14 residues. CDR3 bases: TGTGCCAGCAGACCACAGGGTATCACCTACGAGCAGTACTTC. Its translation is CASRPQGITYEQYF.

This clonotype has more than one count but fewer than ten. The chain joins TRBV6-5 to TRBJ1-2, with D unresolved. Germline CDR1 reads MNHEY; CDR2 reads SVGAGI. The V and J ends lost 2 bases and 5 bases respectively, with 12 bases between them. The CDR3 has 14 amino acids. This chain's CDR3 is CASSYRAVGYGYTF. As DNA, the CDR3 is TGTGCCAGCAGTTACCGGGCAGTCGGGTATGGCTACACCTTC.

This clonotype has just a few counts. V gene TRBV6-1 combines with J gene TRBJ2-5; tentative D call: TRBD2 (5 bases). V dropped 7 bases and J dropped 5 bases, with 11 bases sitting between them. CDR1 is MNHNS and CDR2 is SASEGT in the germline V gene. The CDR3 has 12 residues. The CDR3 nucleotides read TGTGCCAGCACCGAAAGGAGGGAGACCCAGTACTTC. Its protein is CASTERRETQYF.

The V call is TRBV4-1, the J call TRBJ2-5, with D possibly matching TRBD2 (6 bases). V lost 0 bases, J lost 5 bases, and 16 bases lay in between. In germline, CDR1 is MGHRA, CDR2 YSYEKL. The length of the CDR3 is 16 residues. CDR3 in amino acids: CASSQDPAGGEETQYF. The CDR3 DNA follows: TGCGCCAGCAGCCAAGACCCCGCAGGAGGGGAGGAGACCCAGTACTTC.

This clonotype was recorded many times. The rearrangement joins TRBV27 to TRBJ2-7; the match to TRBD2 covers 10 bases. Trimming took 5 bases from V and 2 from J; bases not matched to a gene: 18. CDR1 is MNHEY, CDR2 SMNVEV, per germline (reference sequence). This CDR3 is built from 19 residues. CDR3 nucleotides: TGTGCCAGCAGTCGATGGGGCCGGAGTAGCGGGAGGCCAACCTACGAGCAGTACTTC. Protein sequence: CASSRWGRSSGRPTYEQYF.

This clonotype was found many times. The chain joins TRBV4-2 to TRBJ1-5; the D is unclear. Germline CDR1 LGHNA, CDR2 YNFKEQ. Trimming shortened V by 1 base and J by 5 bases, and 6 bases separated the two germline ends. The CDR3 has 13 residues. The CDR3 nucleotides read TGTGCCAGCAGCCAAGTTTCGGATCAGCCCCAGCATTTT. This gives the protein CASSQVSDQPQHF.

CDR3 bases: TGCAGTGCCCAGGGCCGGGGAGGGCTTCTCTATGGCTACACCTTC. It is translated as CSAQGRGGLLYGYTF. The chain joins TRBV20-1 to TRBJ1-2; perhaps TRBD1 as D (5 bases). Trimming removed 6 bases at V and 4 bases at J, with 21 bases between. Germline CDR1 DFQATT, CDR2 SNEGSKA (reference sequence). The CDR3 has 15 residues.

The V call is TRBV27, the J call TRBJ2-7; D is ambiguous. CDR1 MNHEY and CDR2 SMNVEV come from the germline V gene (reference sequence). This CDR3 is built from 15 residues. V was shortened by 0 bases and J by 2 bases, with 11 bases between the two germline ends. The chain's CDR3 is CASSLSGSPAYEQYF. DNA for the CDR3: TGTGCCAGCAGTTTATCGGGCAGTCCTGCCTACGAGCAGTACTTC.

This clonotype was counted at least ten times. The chain combines TRBV10-3 with TRBJ2-7; D call uncertain. From germline, CDR1 is ENHRY and CDR2 SYGVKD. The CDR3 loop spans 13 amino acids. Trimming stripped 2 bases from V and 0 bases from J, with 5 bases between. The CDR3 DNA follows: TGTGCCATCAGTGAGGAGGTCTCCTACGAGCAGTACTTC. Its protein product is CAISEEVSYEQYF.

The CDR3 nucleotides read TGTGCCAGCAGCTTAGATGCGGGCCCAGGGGGAGGGTTGGCTTTCTTT. This codes for CASSLDAGPGGGLAFF. The chain has TRBV11-2 and TRBJ1-1; 7 nucleotides match TRBD1. The ends lost 0 bases at V and 11 bases at J; junction bases unmatched: 15. Germline V gene lookup returns CDR1 SGHAT and CDR2 FQNNGV. The CDR3 runs to 16 residues.

This clonotype was found a few times. The rearrangement links TRBV30 to TRBJ2-1, with TRBD1 as a possible D gene (5 bases). This CDR3 has 12 residues. Looked up from germline, CDR1 is GTSNPN and CDR2 is SVGIG (reference sequence). V gave up 1 base and J gave up 7 bases, with 8 bases separating them. CDR3 DNA sequence: TGTGCCTGGAGTGAAAGGGGAAATGAGCAGTTCTTC. Protein sequence: CAWSERGNEQFF.

This clonotype was detected many times. This chain joins TRBV6-5 and TRBJ2-2; D unclear. CDR1 MNHEY and CDR2 SVGAGI come from the germline V gene. The germline V and J ends were trimmed by 2 bases and 7 bases, with 5 bases remaining between them. The length of the CDR3 is 12 residues. The CDR3 spells CASSYLGGELFF. In DNA, the CDR3 is TGTGCCAGCAGTTACCTAGGCGGGGAGCTGTTTTTT.

This clonotype was observed many times. J is TRBJ2-7 and V is TRBV6-5; D gene unclear. The CDR3 totals 14 residues. Trimming removed 3 bases from V and 0 bases from J, with 9 bases in between. Germline V lookup: CDR1 MNHEY, CDR2 SVGAGI. DNA for the CDR3: TGTGCCAGCAGTTATCGATCGGCCTCCTACGAGCAGTACTTC. This encodes CASSYRSASYEQYF.

The chain combines TRBV30 with TRBJ1-6; D gene ambiguous. CDR1 GTSNPN and CDR2 SVGIG come from the germline V gene (reference sequence). V was pared by 3 bases and J by 4 bases, with 13 bases between. CDR3 size: 15 residues. The CDR3 nucleotides read TGTGCCTGGAGACCCGGACCAAATTATAATTCACCCCTCCACTTT. Protein product: CAWRPGPNYNSPLHF.

This clonotype was seen ten or more times. V usage is TRBV12-3 or TRBV12-4 and J usage is TRBJ1-3; TRBD1 matches at 8 bases. The CDR3 contains 15 residues. The J segment lost 2 bases and the V segment lost 5 bases, leaving 5 bases of the junction unmatched. CDR3 residues: CASSARTGTGNTIYF. CDR3 in DNA: TGTGCCAGCAGTGCCCGGACAGGGACTGGAAACACCATATATTTT.

This clonotype showed up many times. The DNA for the CDR3 is TGTGCCAGCAGCCCCGACAGGTATCTTCAGCCCCAGCATTTT. Its translation: CASSPDRYLQPQHF. The V gene is TRBV6-8, the J gene TRBJ1-5; tentative D call: TRBD1 (6 bases). CDR3 length equals 14 residues. V was pared by 6 bases and J by 6 bases, with 15 bases between. Germline lookup yields CDR1 MNHGY and CDR2 SAAAGT.

This clonotype was seen repeatedly, ten times or more. This chain joins TRBV18 and TRBJ1-2; the D is unclear. In germline, CDR1 is KGHSH, CDR2 LQKENI. Trimming cost V 5 bases and J 3 bases, with 10 bases left between them. The CDR3 runs 13 residues. The CDR3 here is CASSTTRDYGYTF. CDR3 sequence (DNA): TGTGCCAGCTCAACAACAAGGGACTATGGCTACACCTTC.